This record covers a single TCR beta chain. What it binds is not known. A single base separates this from a much larger clone, so it may be a read error. This CDR3 has 13 residues. Trimming stripped 6 bases from V and 0 bases from J, with 6 bases between. The V gene's germline CDR1 is MNHEY and CDR2 SVGEGT. This sample stems from a study of glioma-infiltrating T cells. Using RNA template, CDR3s of TCR alpha and beta were amplified with iRepertoire arm-PCR. TCRdb fed the multiplex PCR reads into MiXCR, producing one record per CDR3 protein. The repertoire holds more than 300,000 distinct CDR3 sequences, about two fifths seen once, with 12% in the top ten. Study-wide points: Very few CDR3 sequences were shared between tissue and blood. Signature shared blood CDR3 motifs were enriched in low-divergence and depleted in high-divergence patients.

V is TRBV6-2 or TRBV6-3 and J is TRBJ2-4; D ambiguous. The specimen was glioma tissue, nonneoplastic brain tissue, or PBMCs (not recorded which). The TCR was taken from a human donor with low-grade glioma or glioblastoma, undergoing nonglioma brain surgery, or in good health (not recorded which). CDR3 sequence: CASRDTAKNIQYF. CDR3 bases: TGTGCCAGCAGAGACACAGCCAAAAACATTCAGTACTTC.